The entry below describes one T cell receptor beta chain. Profiling relied on immunoSEQ multiplex PCR, and the TCRdb table lists in-frame clones only, not all of them. Here the sample spans 200,000 to 300,000 clones, 84% being singletons. The record originates from a study of blood T cell repertoires in COVID-19. The CDR3 loop spans 16 amino acids. With V trimmed by 3 bases and J by 2 bases, 8 bases remained unmatched. Germline CDR1 SGHAT, CDR2 FQDESV (reference sequence). The sample comprised peripheral blood. The sequence came from a man aged 45-65 years with acute or convalescent COVID-19. The chain has TRBV11-1 and TRBJ2-3, with 7 bases aligning to TRBD2. The CDR3 here is CASSFSSGNPTDTQYF. For the CDR3, the DNA is TGTGCCAGCAGCTTTTCTAGCGGTAATCCCACAGATACGCAGTATTTT.